The 22 T cell receptor beta chains below come from one sample, sequenced in a study of beta chain features in type 1 diabetes. These receptors' targets are unknown. The sequenced template was cDNA made from the entire isolated RNA. Generated by immunoSEQ multiplex PCR, the TCRdb table keeps only in-frame clones and is missing some. The sample carries 550,000 to 850,000 clones, roughly 13% recorded once. Study-level points and caveats: Moderately but significantly shorter TCRB CDR3s were found in Type 1 diabetes patients in all four CD4+ subsets.

Sample: naive CD4+ T cells from blood. The receptors come from a man aged 18-30 years with type 1 diabetes.

This clone was seen a few times. The same CDR3 also results from other DNA sequences found in this sample. V is TRBV29-1 and J is TRBJ1-2; D is perhaps TRBD1 (6 bases). The V and J ends lost 3 bases and 2 bases respectively, with 13 bases between them. The germline CDR1 and CDR2 sequences are SQVTM and ANQGSEA. This CDR3 contains 14 residues. The CDR3 nucleotides read TGCAGCGTTGAGGGCAGGGGCCGGAACTATGGCTACACCTTC. As protein: CSVEGRGRNYGYTF.

There are a few counts of this clone. The V and J genes are TRBV2 and TRBJ1-4, with D perhaps matching TRBD1 (6 bases). Between the trimmed V and J ends, which lost 8 bases and 8 bases, there was a span of 15 bases. Germline V lookup: CDR1 SNHLY, CDR2 FYNNEI. The CDR3 is 13 residues long. CDR3 protein: CASQANDREKLFF. The CDR3 bases are TGTGCCAGCCAAGCGAACGACAGGGAAAAACTGTTTTTT.

CDR3 in DNA: TGCGCCAGCAGCACCGGACAGGGGGCTACTGAAGCTTTCTTT. It encodes CASSTGQGATEAFF. The V and J genes are TRBV4-1 and TRBJ1-1, with TRBD1 matching 11 bases. V shed 5 bases, J shed 5 bases, and the junction held 4 bases outside the gene matches. The germline V gene encodes CDR1 MGHRA and CDR2 YSYEKL. The CDR3 sequence is 14 residues long.

V gene TRBV5-4 combines with J gene TRBJ1-1, with 8 nucleotides matching TRBD1. The CDR3 loop spans 14 amino acids. CDR1 SGHNT and CDR2 YYREEE come from the germline V gene (reference sequence). Germline trimming cut 4 bases from V and 1 base from J; bases unmatched to any gene: 3. CDR3 amino acids: CASSPDRENTEAFF. The CDR3 DNA reads as TGTGCCAGCAGCCCGGACAGGGAGAACACTGAAGCTTTCTTT.

Only a few counts were recorded for this clone. The chain is built from TRBV28 and TRBJ1-1, with 7 bases lining up with TRBD1. The CDR3 covers 13 residues. Looked up from germline, CDR1 is MDHEN and CDR2 is SYDVKM. Trimming took 6 bases from V and 6 from J; bases not matched to a gene: 7. The CDR3 sequence is CASRRQGGPEAFF. The CDR3 coding sequence is TGTGCCAGCAGGCGACAGGGTGGGCCTGAAGCTTTCTTT.

This sequence joins TRBV6-1 and TRBJ1-6; no firm D call. The CDR3 length is 17 residues. V lost 1 base and J lost 0, with 10 bases in between. Per the germline V gene, CDR1 is MNHNS and CDR2 is SASEGT. The CDR3 region has the DNA TGTGCCAGCAGTGAAGTCCCACCGAGCTCCTATAATTCACCCCTCCACTTT. Protein: CASSEVPPSSYNSPLHF.

This clone was seen a few times. The chain recombines TRBV4-1 with TRBJ2-2; D gene ambiguous. Germline lookup yields CDR1 MGHRA and CDR2 YSYEKL. Trimming took 2 bases from V and 2 from J, leaving 12 bases between them. This CDR3 has 16 amino acids. Here the CDR3 DNA reads TGCGCCAGCAGCCAAATTCCCCAGGCCAACACCGGGGAGCTGTTTTTT. Its protein is CASSQIPQANTGELFF.

The rearrangement uses TRBV6-1 and TRBJ2-2; 7 bases are shared with TRBD1. Trimming at V came to 4 bases and at J to 4 bases, leaving 3 bases not matched to a gene. The V gene's germline CDR1 is MNHNS and CDR2 SASEGT. This CDR3 has 14 residues. In DNA, the CDR3 is TGTGCCAGCAGTGTGACAGGGTTCACCGGGGAGCTGTTTTTT. This sequence encodes CASSVTGFTGELFF.

This clone was detected only a few times. The rearrangement joins TRBV6-5 to TRBJ1-2, with 8 bases fitting TRBD1. The CDR3 has 14 amino acids. Trimming took 6 bases from V and 3 from J; bases not matched to a gene: 6. Germline V lookup: CDR1 MNHEY, CDR2 SVGAGI. The CDR3 region has the DNA TGTGCCAGCAGCCGCGACAGGGGAGACTATGGCTACACCTTC. Translation gives CASSRDRGDYGYTF.

This clone was counted a few times. This chain links TRBV11-1 with TRBJ2-2; D gene ambiguous. The V gene's germline CDR1 is SGHAT and CDR2 FQDESV (reference sequence). The CDR3 consists of 14 residues. V was trimmed by 1 base and J by 1 base, leaving 4 bases between them. The CDR3 reads CASSLGQNTGELFF. The CDR3, as DNA: TGTGCCAGCAGCTTAGGGCAGAACACCGGGGAGCTGTTTTTT.

The chain is built from TRBV15 and TRBJ2-5; 8 bases agree with TRBD1. The germline V gene has CDR1 LNHNV and CDR2 YYDKDF (reference sequence). V shed 3 bases, J shed 5 bases, and the junction held 8 bases outside the gene matches. The CDR3 runs 15 residues. CDR3 residues: CATSSETWDRETQYF. The CDR3 region has the DNA TGTGCCACCAGCAGCGAAACCTGGGACAGGGAGACCCAGTACTTC.

The chain links TRBV2 to TRBJ2-7; 7 bases align to TRBD1. The V and J ends lost 7 bases and 0 bases, in that order; junction bases with no gene match: 3. In germline, CDR1 is SNHLY, CDR2 FYNNEI. The CDR3 sequence is 13 residues long. CDR3 sequence (DNA): TGTGCCAGCACCGGGACAGCCTCCTACGAGCAGTACTTC. It specifies CASTGTASYEQYF.

The chain is built from TRBV4-1 and TRBJ2-3; 7 bases are shared with TRBD2. V dropped 3 bases and J dropped 0; count of bases not matched to a gene: 3. The CDR3 is 15 residues long. Germline values: CDR1 MGHRA, CDR2 YSYEKL. The CDR3, as DNA: TGCGCCAGCAGCCATCGAGCGGGAAGCACAGATACGCAGTATTTT. Translating it yields CASSHRAGSTDTQYF.

This clone has only a few counts. The chain employs TRBV7-9 and TRBJ2-1; D call uncertain. Germline loops: CDR1 SEHNR, CDR2 FQNEAQ (reference sequence). The V gene lost 7 bases and the J gene lost 3 bases, with 7 bases spanning the gap. The CDR3 covers 12 residues. For the CDR3, the DNA is TGTGCCAGCACCTCCGACTACAATGAGCAGTTCTTC. Translating it yields CASTSDYNEQFF.

This rearrangement joins TRBV2 to TRBJ1-1; 7 nucleotides align to TRBD1. CDR3 length: 12 amino acids. Germline CDR1 is SNHLY and CDR2 is FYNNEI. Trimming took 9 bases from V and 5 from J; bases not matched to a gene: 6. The CDR3 DNA is TGTGCCAGTAACAGGGGTAGGACTGAAGCTTTCTTT. Translation gives CASNRGRTEAFF. The full variable domain, in which reference TRBV2 and TRBJ1-1 provide the parts outside the CDR3, is EPEVTQTPSHQVTQMGQEVILRCVPISNHLYFYWYRQILGQKVEFLVSFYNNEISEKSEIFDDQFSVERPDGSNFTLKIRSTKLEDSAMYFCASNRGRTEAFFGQGTRLTVV.

This clone was counted between two and nine times. The chain uses TRBV15 and TRBJ2-4; tentative D call: TRBD1 (5 bases). The germline gives CDR1 LNHNV, CDR2 YYDKDF (reference sequence). This CDR3 has 15 amino acids. Trimming removed 0 bases from V and 8 bases from J, with 14 bases in between. CDR3 bases: TGTGCCACCAGCAGAGATTTAGGGGATGAGGACATTCAGTACTTC. It encodes CATSRDLGDEDIQYF.

This clone was detected a few times. The chain couples TRBV5-1 to TRBJ2-5; 7 bases line up with TRBD2. Germline CDR1 is SGHRS and CDR2 is YFSETQ. V lost 5 bases to trimming and J lost 5 bases; unmatched junction nucleotides: 12. The CDR3 is made up of 15 amino acids. CDR3 coding DNA: TGCGCCAGCAGGTCCGATCCGGGACTATGGGAGACCCAGTACTTC. Protein sequence: CASRSDPGLWETQYF.

CDR3 in amino acids: CASSQDMGPTIEKLFF. Written as DNA, the CDR3 is TGCGCCAGCAGCCAAGATATGGGACCTACGATTGAAAAACTGTTTTTT. The chain has TRBV4-1 and TRBJ1-4, with D perhaps matching TRBD1 (5 bases). CDR1 is MGHRA, CDR2 YSYEKL, per germline. Trimming cost V 0 bases and J 7 bases, with 15 bases left between them. This CDR3 region has 16 residues.

This clone was seen a handful of times. The chain carries TRBV19 and TRBJ1-6; possible D gene TRBD1, 5 bases. CDR1 LNHDA and CDR2 SQIVND come from the germline V gene (reference sequence). There are 14 residues in the CDR3. Trimming pared 7 bases from V and 7 bases from J, leaving 14 bases between. The CDR3 loop is CASKIGVENSPLHF. The DNA for the CDR3 is TGTGCCAGTAAAATAGGGGTGGAGAATTCACCCCTCCACTTT.

This chain uses TRBV19 with TRBJ2-1; D perhaps matches TRBD2 (5 bases). This CDR3 has 15 amino acids. Germline loops: CDR1 LNHDA, CDR2 SQIVND (reference sequence). V lost 5 bases, J lost 8 bases, and 19 bases lay in between. CDR3 DNA sequence: TGTGCCAGTAGTGGAGACATCGGGATAACGGATGAGCAGTTCTTC. Its protein product is CASSGDIGITDEQFF.

In this sample, this clone turned up a few times. The rearrangement uses TRBV11-1 and TRBJ2-7; 7 bases are a match to TRBD1. Germline assignment: CDR1 SGHAT and CDR2 FQDESV (reference sequence). V was pared by 5 bases and J by 6 bases, with 10 bases of the junction left unmatched. The CDR3 length is 14 residues. This chain's CDR3 is CASSQLRQGSEQYF. The CDR3 nucleotides read TGTGCCAGCAGCCAATTAAGACAGGGTTCCGAGCAGTACTTC.

This clone was counted only a few times. The chain links TRBV6-5 to TRBJ2-1; D may be TRBD1 (5 bases). The germline V gene has CDR1 MNHEY and CDR2 SVGAGI. V was pared by 6 bases and J by 0 bases, with 12 bases between. This CDR3 region has 15 residues. The CDR3 DNA sequence: TGTGCCAGCAGCCGGACAACCCTCTCCTACAATGAGCAGTTCTTC. Encoded protein: CASSRTTLSYNEQFF.